This TCR beta chain was observed in a study of cytomegalovirus exposure and HLA in healthy donors. As for the study in general: An earlier analysis found 117 million unique TCR beta sequences from about 190 million T cells. Study results and caveats: Cytomegalovirus association was listed for about 170 TCR beta chains. Near-uniform donor sequencing depth was presumed by presence/absence analyses.

Trimming cost V 3 bases and J 8 bases, with 11 bases left between them. The CDR3 runs to 14 residues. Germline values: CDR1 KGHSY, CDR2 FQNENV. Comment on this clone: Antigen: not known.

Use of 60 Vbeta and 13 Jbeta primers characterized the PCR. The protocol was immunoSEQ multiplex PCR, while the TCRdb copy is restricted to in-frame clones and leaves out a portion. The profile shows around 130,000 clones, 73% of them singletons. This clonotype was obtained from a woman between 40 and 55 years old in good health and CMV-seropositive. The chain joins TRBV16 to TRBJ1-6; D perhaps matches TRBD1 (5 bases). The sequencing sample was made of PBMCs. The chain's CDR3 is CASSQGGRDSPLHF. The CDR3 DNA reads TGTGCCAGCAGCCAGGGGGGTCGGGATTCACCCCTCCACTTT.